This entry lists 26 T cell receptor beta chains sequenced from one sample in a study of T-cell memory formation after mild COVID-19. TCRdb reprocessed the 5' RACE reads via MiXCR and lists one record per CDR3 protein. The sample holds about 190,000 distinct CDR3 sequences, about a sixth seen once. The sequenced sample consisted of PBMCs or a T cell subset sorted from them (not recorded which). Source of these receptors: an adult woman who had mild COVID-19 (a few samples of this study predate the infection). Cell type and time point are not known.

This clonotype showed up just a few times. V is TRBV12-3 or TRBV12-4 and J is TRBJ2-4; no clear D. V shed 2 bases and J shed 0 bases, with 5 bases lying between them. CDR3 length: 14 residues. The CDR3 DNA reads TGTGCCAGCAGTTTACGAGAAGCCAAAAACATTCAGTACTTC. Its protein is CASSLREAKNIQYF.

The chain joins TRBV7-2 to TRBJ2-7; 8 bases line up with TRBD2. The CDR3 contains 15 residues. CDR1 and CDR2 (germline): SGHTA, FQGNSA. With 1 base clipped from V and 2 bases from J, the junction kept 4 bases outside the gene matches. CDR3: CASSLDTSGTYEQYF. The DNA of the CDR3 is TGTGCCAGCAGCTTAGACACTAGCGGAACCTACGAGCAGTACTTC.

This clonotype appeared a few times. The gene calls are TRBV6-5 and TRBJ2-1, with D unresolved. This CDR3 comprises 13 residues. V lost 6 bases to trimming and J lost 0 bases, with 6 bases between them. CDR1 is MNHEY, CDR2 SVGAGI, per germline. CDR3 coding DNA: TGTGCCAGCAGGGGGAACTCCTACAATGAGCAGTTCTTC. Its protein is CASRGNSYNEQFF.

The chain joins TRBV12-5 to TRBJ2-3; D is unclear. V lost 7 bases, J lost 1 base, and 9 bases lay in between. The CDR3 spans 13 residues. Germline V gives CDR1 LGHNT, CDR2 FRNRAP. The CDR3 region is CASAPPGTDTQYF. CDR3 nucleotides: TGTGCTAGTGCCCCCCCGGGCACAGATACGCAGTATTTT.

The chain carries TRBV9 and TRBJ2-7; TRBD2 matches at 7 bases. Germline lookup yields CDR1 SGDLS and CDR2 YYNGEE. The V segment lost 5 bases and the J segment 3 bases; nucleotides outside the gene matches: 14. This CDR3 is built from 16 residues. CDR3 sequence reads: CASSKLAEPYGYEQYF. Written as DNA, the CDR3 is TGTGCCAGCAGTAAGCTAGCGGAGCCCTATGGCTACGAGCAGTACTTC.

The chain uses TRBV6-5 and TRBJ2-2; perhaps TRBD2 as D (5 bases). Germline CDR1 reads MNHEY; CDR2 reads SVGAGI. Trimming stripped 4 bases from V and 5 bases from J, with 20 bases between. This CDR3 has 17 residues. The CDR3 is CASSFSPTSKWTGELFF. DNA for the CDR3: TGTGCCAGCAGTTTCTCCCCAACTAGTAAATGGACCGGGGAGCTGTTTTTT.

The chain uses TRBV7-9 and TRBJ2-3; D gene unclear. With 6 bases removed from V and 2 bases from J, the gap between germline ends came to 12 bases. The CDR3 extends over 14 amino acids. Germline V CDR1 and CDR2: SEHNR, FQNEAQ (reference sequence). CDR3 DNA sequence: TGTGCCAGCAGACGACCTCGAGTCACAGATACGCAGTATTTT. Encoded protein: CASRRPRVTDTQYF.

Ten or more counts support this clonotype. The chain uses TRBV5-5 and TRBJ1-5; TRBD1 agrees at 10 bases. The CDR3 loop spans 15 amino acids. Trimming cost V 3 bases and J 2 bases; bases outside gene matches: 2. The germline V gene encodes CDR1 SGHKS and CDR2 YYEKEE (reference sequence). The CDR3 coding sequence is TGTGCCAGCAGCTGGGGGACAGGGGGCAATCAGCCCCAGCATTTT. As protein: CASSWGTGGNQPQHF.

This clonotype showed up many times. The DNA of the CDR3 is TGTGCCAGCACCGGGGCGGGAGCCCGGCAGTACTTC. It is translated as CASTGAGARQYF. J is TRBJ2-4 and V is TRBV12-3 or TRBV12-4, with 7 nucleotides matching TRBD2. Unmatched junction bases numbered 10, after V lost 7 bases and J lost 13 bases. The CDR3 length is 12 residues.

In its sample, this clonotype was seen a few times. The chain has TRBV6-1 and TRBJ1-3; D is possibly TRBD1 (5 bases). V dropped 10 bases and J dropped 0 bases, with 10 bases sitting between them. CDR1 is MNHNS, CDR2 SASEGT, per germline. This CDR3 has 13 residues. Here the CDR3 reads CATQEYSGNTIYF. CDR3 sequence (DNA): TGTGCCACACAGGAGTACTCTGGAAACACCATATATTTT.

The rearrangement joins TRBV18 to TRBJ1-2, with D perhaps matching TRBD1 (5 bases). The length of the CDR3 is 13 residues. CDR1 and CDR2 (germline): KGHSH, LQKENI. Trimming removed 5 bases from V and 4 bases from J, with 11 bases in between. CDR3 sequence reads: CASSDTGSYGYTF. The CDR3 DNA follows: TGTGCCAGCTCAGACACAGGATCCTATGGCTACACCTTC.

This chain joins TRBV5-1 and TRBJ1-6; the D gene is possibly TRBD1 (6 bases). V was trimmed by 3 bases and J by 4 bases, leaving 8 bases between them. Germline V lookup: CDR1 SGHRS, CDR2 YFSETQ. The CDR3 runs 14 residues. The CDR3: CASSYGQYNSPLHF. In DNA form, the CDR3 reads TGCGCCAGCAGCTACGGACAGTATAATTCACCCCTCCACTTT.

This clonotype was picked up a small number of times. V is TRBV6-2 or TRBV6-3 and J is TRBJ2-5; 10 nucleotides line up with TRBD2. V shed 7 bases, J shed 3 bases, and the junction held 8 bases outside the gene matches. Germline lookup yields CDR1 MNHEY and CDR2 SVGEGT. The CDR3 totals 15 residues. In DNA form, the CDR3 reads TGTGCCAGCACCCCCGGACTAGCGGAAAAAGAGACCCAGTACTTC. It encodes CASTPGLAEKETQYF.

The J gene is TRBJ1-1, the V gene TRBV18, with a weak D call TRBD1 (5 bases). This CDR3 spans 13 amino acids. V was pared by 5 bases and J by 0 bases, with 7 bases between. The germline V gene has CDR1 KGHSH and CDR2 LQKENI. The CDR3 loop is CASSEDMNTEAFF. In nucleotides, the CDR3 is TGTGCCAGCTCAGAGGACATGAACACTGAAGCTTTCTTT.

This clonotype has just a few counts. The chain has TRBV5-1 and TRBJ2-7; 9 bases match TRBD1. The germline CDR1 and CDR2 sequences are SGHRS and YFSETQ. The CDR3 consists of 15 residues. V was pared by 1 base and J by 0 bases, with 2 bases of the junction left unmatched. CDR3 coding DNA: TGCGCCAGCAGCTTGCTGGGACAGGGCTCCTACGAGCAGTACTTC. It encodes CASSLLGQGSYEQYF.

This clonotype was seen only a few times. This chain links TRBV7-3 with TRBJ1-3, with no clear D. V was clipped by 5 bases and J by 4 bases, with 15 bases between them. This CDR3 region has 15 residues. Germline CDR1 is SGHTA and CDR2 is FQGTGA. The CDR3 sequence is CASSPPAAAGNTIYF. The CDR3 DNA reads as TGTGCCAGCAGCCCCCCTGCGGCAGCCGGAAACACCATATATTTT.

The V and J genes are TRBV7-9 and TRBJ2-2; the D is unclear. Per the germline V gene, CDR1 is SEHNR and CDR2 is FQNEAQ (reference sequence). CDR3 size: 14 residues. Trimming pared 5 bases from V and 5 bases from J, leaving 12 bases between. The CDR3 loop reads CASSPDTWTGELFF. The CDR3, as DNA: TGTGCCAGCAGCCCCGACACTTGGACCGGGGAGCTGTTTTTT.

The chain couples TRBV12-3 or TRBV12-4 to TRBJ1-3; D remains unclear. V was pared by 3 bases and J by 0 bases, with 9 bases between. This CDR3 spans 15 amino acids. In DNA form, the CDR3 reads TGTGCCAGCAGTTTCGATGGGATCTCTGGAAACACCATATATTTT. Translation gives CASSFDGISGNTIYF.

The chain employs TRBV5-1 and TRBJ2-7, with 8 bases matching TRBD2. CDR3 length: 17 amino acids. The V and J ends lost 4 bases and 0 bases, in that order; junction bases with no gene match: 12. Germline V lookup: CDR1 SGHRS, CDR2 YFSETQ. CDR3 in amino acids: CASSPGAGAGSSYEQYF. DNA for the CDR3: TGCGCCAGCAGCCCTGGAGCGGGGGCCGGGAGCTCCTACGAGCAGTACTTC.

This clonotype came up a few times. The chain uses TRBV20-1 and TRBJ2-7; the D gene is possibly TRBD1 (6 bases). The germline CDR1 and CDR2 sequences are DFQATT and SNEGSKA (reference sequence). The CDR3 runs 15 residues. The germline V and J ends were trimmed by 2 bases and 3 bases, with 17 bases remaining between them. Here the CDR3 reads CSARIPQGSLYEQYF. The CDR3, as DNA: TGCAGTGCTAGAATCCCTCAGGGGAGCCTCTACGAGCAGTACTTC.

The V and J genes are TRBV12-3 or TRBV12-4 and TRBJ2-3; 8 bases are shared with TRBD1. This CDR3 comprises 15 residues. V lost 1 base and J lost 5; bases outside the gene matches: 5. The CDR3 nucleotides are TGTGCCAGCAGTTTAGGGCAGGGGGCCAGAGATACGCAGTATTTT. Translation gives CASSLGQGARDTQYF.

This clonotype was seen a handful of times. The chain carries TRBV11-2 and TRBJ2-2, with a weak D call TRBD2 (5 bases). The length of the CDR3 is 13 residues. Germline V gene sequence: CDR1 SGHAT, CDR2 FQNNGV. V shed 1 base and J shed 6 bases, with 6 bases lying between them. CDR3 DNA sequence: TGTGCCAGCAGCTTAGGAGGGTCCGGGGAGCTGTTTTTT. Protein: CASSLGGSGELFF.

V and J are TRBV29-1 and TRBJ2-1; 8 nucleotides line up with TRBD2. The CDR3 is made up of 15 amino acids. Germline assignment: CDR1 SQVTM and CDR2 ANQGSEA. The ends lost 7 bases at V and 3 bases at J; junction bases unmatched: 11. The CDR3 sequence is CSAQRREDFYNEQFF. CDR3 in DNA: TGCAGCGCCCAGCGGCGGGAGGATTTCTACAATGAGCAGTTCTTC.

This chain joins TRBV18 and TRBJ1-4; D uncertain. CDR1 and CDR2 (germline): KGHSH, LQKENI. This CDR3 contains 13 residues. Trimming took 3 bases from V and 4 from J, leaving 6 bases between them. The CDR3 sequence is CASSPGLNEKLFF. The DNA for the CDR3 is TGTGCCAGCTCACCGGGCCTTAATGAAAAACTGTTTTTT.

The gene calls are TRBV19 and TRBJ2-7, with D perhaps given as TRBD1 or TRBD2 (5 bases each). The CDR3 has 15 amino acids. Trimming took off 6 bases at V and 1 base at J, with 16 bases between the two ends. Germline V gene sequence: CDR1 LNHDA, CDR2 SQIVND (reference sequence). In nucleotides, the CDR3 is TGTGCCAGTAGCCCGGGACGTCTTGTTTCCTACGAGCAGTACTTC. Amino acid sequence: CASSPGRLVSYEQYF.

The chain carries TRBV11-2 and TRBJ2-3, with D unclear. V dropped 1 base and J dropped 2 bases, with 7 bases sitting between them. In germline, CDR1 is SGHAT, CDR2 FQNNGV. This CDR3 has 14 residues. Written as DNA, the CDR3 is TGTGCCAGCAGCTTAGTCGTCACCACAGATACGCAGTATTTT. Translated, it gives CASSLVVTTDTQYF.